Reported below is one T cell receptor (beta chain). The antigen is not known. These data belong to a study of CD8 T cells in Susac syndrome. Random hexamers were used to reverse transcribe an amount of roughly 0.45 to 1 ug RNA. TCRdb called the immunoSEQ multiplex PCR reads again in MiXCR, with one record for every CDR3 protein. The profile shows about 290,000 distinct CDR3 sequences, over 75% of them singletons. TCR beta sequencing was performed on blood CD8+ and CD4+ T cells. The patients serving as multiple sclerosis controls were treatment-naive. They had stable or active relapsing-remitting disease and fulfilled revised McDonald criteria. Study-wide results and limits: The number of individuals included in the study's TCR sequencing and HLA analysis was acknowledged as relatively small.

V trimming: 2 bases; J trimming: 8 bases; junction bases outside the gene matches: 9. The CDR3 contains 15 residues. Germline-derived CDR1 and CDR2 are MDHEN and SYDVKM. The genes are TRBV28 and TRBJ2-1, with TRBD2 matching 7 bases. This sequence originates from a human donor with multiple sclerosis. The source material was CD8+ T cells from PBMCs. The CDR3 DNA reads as TGTGCCAGCAGTTTAATGGGGGAGGGCCGCCATGAGCAGTTCTTC. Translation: CASSLMGEGRHEQFF.